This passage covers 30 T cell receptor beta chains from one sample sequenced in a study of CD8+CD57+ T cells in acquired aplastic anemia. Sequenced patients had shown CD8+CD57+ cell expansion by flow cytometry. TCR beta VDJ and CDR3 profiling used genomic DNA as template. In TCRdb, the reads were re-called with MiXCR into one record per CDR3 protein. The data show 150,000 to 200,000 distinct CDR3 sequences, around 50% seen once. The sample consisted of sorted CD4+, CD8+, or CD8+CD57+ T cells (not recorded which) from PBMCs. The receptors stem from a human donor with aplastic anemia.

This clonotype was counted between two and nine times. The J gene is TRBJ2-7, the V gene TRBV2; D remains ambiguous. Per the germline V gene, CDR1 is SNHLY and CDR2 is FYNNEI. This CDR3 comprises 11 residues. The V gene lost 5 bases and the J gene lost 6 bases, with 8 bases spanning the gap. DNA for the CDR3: TGTGCCAGCAGTTCCATTATCGAGCAGTACTTC. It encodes CASSSIIEQYF.

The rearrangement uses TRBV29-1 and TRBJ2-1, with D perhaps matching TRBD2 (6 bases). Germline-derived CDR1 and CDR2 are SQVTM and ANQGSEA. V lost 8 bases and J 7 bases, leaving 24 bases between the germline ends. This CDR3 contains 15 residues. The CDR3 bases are TGCAGCCAGACGGGCCGGGGGTTTTCCCAAAATGAGCAGTTCTTC. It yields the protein CSQTGRGFSQNEQFF.

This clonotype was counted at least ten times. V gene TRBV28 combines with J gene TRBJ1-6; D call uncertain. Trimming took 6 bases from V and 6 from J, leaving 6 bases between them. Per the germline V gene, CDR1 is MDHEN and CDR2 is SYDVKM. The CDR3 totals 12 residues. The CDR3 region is CASREGNSPLHF. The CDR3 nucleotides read TGTGCCAGCAGAGAGGGTAATTCACCCCTCCACTTT.

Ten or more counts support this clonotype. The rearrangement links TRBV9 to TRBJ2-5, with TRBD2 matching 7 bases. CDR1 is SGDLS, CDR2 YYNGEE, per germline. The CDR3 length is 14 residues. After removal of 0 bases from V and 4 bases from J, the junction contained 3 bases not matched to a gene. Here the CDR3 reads CASSVGSSGETQYF. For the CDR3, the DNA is TGTGCCAGCAGCGTAGGGTCTAGCGGAGAGACCCAGTACTTC.

CDR3 protein: CASSFRTSGSGDTQYF. The DNA for the CDR3 is TGTGCCAGCAGCTTCAGGACAAGCGGGAGCGGGGATACGCAGTATTTT. The rearrangement links TRBV11-2 to TRBJ2-3, with 8 bases aligning to TRBD2. The CDR3 loop spans 16 amino acids. The V segment lost 3 bases and the J segment 6 bases; nucleotides outside the gene matches: 11. Germline V gene lookup returns CDR1 SGHAT and CDR2 FQNNGV.

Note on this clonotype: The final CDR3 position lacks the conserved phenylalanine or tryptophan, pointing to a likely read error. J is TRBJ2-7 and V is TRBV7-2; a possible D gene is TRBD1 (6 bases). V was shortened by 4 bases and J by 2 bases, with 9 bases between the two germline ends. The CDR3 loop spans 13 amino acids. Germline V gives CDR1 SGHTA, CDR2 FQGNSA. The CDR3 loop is CASSSGDAYEQYL. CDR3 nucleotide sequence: TGTGCCAGCAGCTCAGGGGATGCCTACGAGCAGTACCTC.

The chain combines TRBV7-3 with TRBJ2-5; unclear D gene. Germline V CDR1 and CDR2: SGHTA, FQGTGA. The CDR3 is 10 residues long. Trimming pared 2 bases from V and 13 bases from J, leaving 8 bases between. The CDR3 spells CASSLETWYF. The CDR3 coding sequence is TGTGCCAGCAGCTTAGAAACTTGGTACTTC. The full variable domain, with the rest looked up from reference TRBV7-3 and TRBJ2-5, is GAGVSQTPSNKVTEKGKYVELRCDPISGHTALYWYRQSLGQGPEFLIYFQGTGAADDSGLPNDRFFAVRPEGSVSTLKIQRTERGDSAVYLCASSLETWYFGPGTRLLVL.

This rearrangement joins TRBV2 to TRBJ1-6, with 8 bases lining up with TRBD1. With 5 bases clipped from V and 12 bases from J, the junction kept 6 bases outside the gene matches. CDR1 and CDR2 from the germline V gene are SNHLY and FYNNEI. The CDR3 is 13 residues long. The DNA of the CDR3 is TGTGCCAGCAGTCTGGACAGGGCAGGACCCCTCCACTTT. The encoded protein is CASSLDRAGPLHF.

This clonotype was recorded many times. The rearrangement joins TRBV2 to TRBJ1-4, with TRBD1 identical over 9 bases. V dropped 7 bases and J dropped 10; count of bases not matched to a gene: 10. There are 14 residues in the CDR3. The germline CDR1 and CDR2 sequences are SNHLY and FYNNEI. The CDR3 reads CASTPGQGVVKLFF. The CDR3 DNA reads TGTGCCAGCACACCGGGACAGGGTGTGGTAAAACTGTTTTTT.

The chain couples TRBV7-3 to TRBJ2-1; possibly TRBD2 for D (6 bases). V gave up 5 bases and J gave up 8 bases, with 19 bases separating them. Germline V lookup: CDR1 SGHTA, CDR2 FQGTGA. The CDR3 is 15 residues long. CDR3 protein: CASSQGWRARDEQFF. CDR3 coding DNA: TGTGCCAGCAGCCAAGGATGGAGGGCTCGAGATGAGCAGTTCTTC. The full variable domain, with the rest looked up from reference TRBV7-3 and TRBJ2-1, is GAGVSQTPSNKVTEKGKYVELRCDPISGHTALYWYRQSLGQGPEFLIYFQGTGAADDSGLPNDRFFAVRPEGSVSTLKIQRTERGDSAVYLCASSQGWRARDEQFFGPGTRLTVL.

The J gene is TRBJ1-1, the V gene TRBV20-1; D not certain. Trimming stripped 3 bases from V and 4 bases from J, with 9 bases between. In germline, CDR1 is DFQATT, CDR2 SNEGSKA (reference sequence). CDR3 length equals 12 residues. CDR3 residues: CSASPGVTEAFF. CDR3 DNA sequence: TGCAGTGCTAGCCCAGGCGTCACTGAAGCTTTCTTT.

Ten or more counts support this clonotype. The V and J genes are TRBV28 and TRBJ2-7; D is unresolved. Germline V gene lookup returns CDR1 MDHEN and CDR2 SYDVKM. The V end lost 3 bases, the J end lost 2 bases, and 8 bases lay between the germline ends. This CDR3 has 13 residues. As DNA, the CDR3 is TGTGCCAGCAGTTTGGGGTCTACCTACGAGCAGTACTTC. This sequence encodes CASSLGSTYEQYF.

This chain's CDR3 is CASSVRLAGDQFF. The CDR3 DNA follows: TGTGCCAGCAGTGTGCGACTAGCGGGAGATCAGTTCTTC. J is TRBJ2-1 and V is TRBV25-1; 12 positions match TRBD2. The germline CDR1 and CDR2 sequences are MGHDK and SYGVNS. The CDR3 is 13 residues long. The V segment lost 4 bases and the J segment 13 bases; nucleotides outside the gene matches: 5.

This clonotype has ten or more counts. CDR3 bases: TGTGCCAGCAGTCAAGGGGACACTGAAGCTTTCTTT. Translation gives CASSQGDTEAFF. V usage is TRBV12-3 or TRBV12-4 and J usage is TRBJ1-1; possible D gene TRBD1, 5 bases. The V end was cut by 5 bases, the J end by 3 bases, with 7 bases between. The CDR3 is 12 residues long.

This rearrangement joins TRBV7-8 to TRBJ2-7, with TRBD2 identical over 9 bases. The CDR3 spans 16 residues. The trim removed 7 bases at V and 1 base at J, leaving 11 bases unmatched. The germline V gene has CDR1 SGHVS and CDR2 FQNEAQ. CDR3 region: CASNERRGGWSYEQYF. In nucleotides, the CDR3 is TGTGCCAGCAACGAACGGCGGGGGGGGTGGTCCTACGAGCAGTACTTC.

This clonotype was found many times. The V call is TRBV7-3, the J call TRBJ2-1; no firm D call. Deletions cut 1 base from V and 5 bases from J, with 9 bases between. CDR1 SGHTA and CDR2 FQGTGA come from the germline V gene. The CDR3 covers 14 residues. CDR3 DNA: TGTGCCAGCAGCTTAATTCCCGGTAACAATGAGCAGTTCTTC. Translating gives CASSLIPGNNEQFF.

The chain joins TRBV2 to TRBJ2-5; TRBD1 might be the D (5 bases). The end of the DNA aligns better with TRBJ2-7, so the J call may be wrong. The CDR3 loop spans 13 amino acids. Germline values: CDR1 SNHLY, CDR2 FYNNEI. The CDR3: CASSVGVGYEQYF. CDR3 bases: TGTGCCAGCAGTGTAGGGGTGGGTTACGAGCAGTACTTC.

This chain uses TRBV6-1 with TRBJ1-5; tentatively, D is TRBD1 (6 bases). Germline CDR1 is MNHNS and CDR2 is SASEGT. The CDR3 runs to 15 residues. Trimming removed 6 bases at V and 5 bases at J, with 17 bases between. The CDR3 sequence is CASRAETGRDQPQHF. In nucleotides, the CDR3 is TGTGCCAGCAGAGCAGAGACAGGTAGGGATCAGCCCCAGCATTTT.

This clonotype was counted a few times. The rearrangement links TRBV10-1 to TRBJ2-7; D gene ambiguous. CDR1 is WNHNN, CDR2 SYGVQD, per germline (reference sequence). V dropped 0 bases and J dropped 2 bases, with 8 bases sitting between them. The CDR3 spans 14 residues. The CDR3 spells CASSESQAPYEQYF. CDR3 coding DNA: TGCGCCAGCAGTGAGTCTCAGGCGCCCTACGAGCAGTACTTC.

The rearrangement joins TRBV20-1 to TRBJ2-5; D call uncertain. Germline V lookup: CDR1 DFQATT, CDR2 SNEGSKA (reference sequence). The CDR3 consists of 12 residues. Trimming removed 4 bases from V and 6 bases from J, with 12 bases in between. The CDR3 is CSAITTQKTQYF. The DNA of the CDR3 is TGCAGTGCTATCACCACCCAGAAGACCCAGTACTTC.

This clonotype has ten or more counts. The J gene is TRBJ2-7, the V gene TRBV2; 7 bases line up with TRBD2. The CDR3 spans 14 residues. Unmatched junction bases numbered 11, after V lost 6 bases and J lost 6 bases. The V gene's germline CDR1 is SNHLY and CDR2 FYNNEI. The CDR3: CASRISTSPGEQYF. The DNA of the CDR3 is TGTGCCAGCAGAATTTCGACTAGCCCGGGCGAGCAGTACTTC.

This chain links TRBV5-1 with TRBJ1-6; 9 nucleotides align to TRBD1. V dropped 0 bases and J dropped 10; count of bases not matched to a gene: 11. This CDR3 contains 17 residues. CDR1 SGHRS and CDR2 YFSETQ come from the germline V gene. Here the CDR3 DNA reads TGCGCCAGCAGCTTGGCCCCACAAGGGACAGGGCACTCACCCCTCCACTTT. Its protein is CASSLAPQGTGHSPLHF.

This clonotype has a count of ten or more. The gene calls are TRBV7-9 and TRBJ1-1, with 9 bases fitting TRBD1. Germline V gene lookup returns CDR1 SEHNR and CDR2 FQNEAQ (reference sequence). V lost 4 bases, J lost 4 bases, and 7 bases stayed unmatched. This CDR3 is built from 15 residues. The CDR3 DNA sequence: TGTGCCAGCAGCTCTTTCCCGGACAGGGGCACTGAAGCTTTCTTT. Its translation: CASSSFPDRGTEAFF.

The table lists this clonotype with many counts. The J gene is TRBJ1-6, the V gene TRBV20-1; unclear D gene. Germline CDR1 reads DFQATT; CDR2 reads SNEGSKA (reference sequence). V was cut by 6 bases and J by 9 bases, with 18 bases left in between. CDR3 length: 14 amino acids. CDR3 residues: CSARLGSVTSPLHF. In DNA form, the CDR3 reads TGCAGTGCCAGATTAGGATCCGTTACTTCACCCCTCCACTTT.

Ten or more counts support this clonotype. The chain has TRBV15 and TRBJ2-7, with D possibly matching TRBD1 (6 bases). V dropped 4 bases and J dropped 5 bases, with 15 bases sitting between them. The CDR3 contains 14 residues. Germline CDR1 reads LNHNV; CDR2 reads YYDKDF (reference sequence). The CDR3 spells CATSTYRASDEQYF. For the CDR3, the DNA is TGTGCCACCAGCACCTACAGGGCTTCAGACGAGCAGTACTTC. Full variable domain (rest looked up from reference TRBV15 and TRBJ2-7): DAMVIQNPRYQVTQFGKPVTLSCSQTLNHNVMYWYQQKSSQAPKLLFHYYDKDFNNEADTPDNFQSRRPNTSFCFLDIRSPGLGDTAMYLCATSTYRASDEQYFGPGTRLTVT.

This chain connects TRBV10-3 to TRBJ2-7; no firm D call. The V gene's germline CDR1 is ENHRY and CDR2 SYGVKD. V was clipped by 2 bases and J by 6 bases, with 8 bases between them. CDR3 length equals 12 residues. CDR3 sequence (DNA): TGTGCCATCAGTGAGCCCCGTGGCGAGCAGTACTTC. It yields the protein CAISEPRGEQYF.

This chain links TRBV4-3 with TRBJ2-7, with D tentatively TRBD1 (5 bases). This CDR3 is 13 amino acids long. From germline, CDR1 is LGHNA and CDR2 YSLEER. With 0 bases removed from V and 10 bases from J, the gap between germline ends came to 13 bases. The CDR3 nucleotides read TGCGCCAGCAGCCAAGATGGTAGGCAGGGTCAGTACTTC. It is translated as CASSQDGRQGQYF.

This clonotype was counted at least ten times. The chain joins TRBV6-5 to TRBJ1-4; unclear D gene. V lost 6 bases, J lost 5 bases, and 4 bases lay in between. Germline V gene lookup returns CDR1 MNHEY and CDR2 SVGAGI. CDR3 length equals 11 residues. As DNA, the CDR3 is TGTGCCAGCAGAAAAAATGAAAAACTGTTTTTT. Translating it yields CASRKNEKLFF.

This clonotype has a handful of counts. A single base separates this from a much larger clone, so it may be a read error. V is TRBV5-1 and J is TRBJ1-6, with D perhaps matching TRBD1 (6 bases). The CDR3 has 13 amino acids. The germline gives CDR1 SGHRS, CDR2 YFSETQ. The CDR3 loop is CASSTGQLSPFHF. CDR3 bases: TGCGCCAGCAGCACTGGACAGCTCTCACCCTTCCACTTT.

CDR3 protein: CASSVSNHYNEQFF. In DNA form, the CDR3 reads TGTGCCAGCAGCGTAAGTAACCACTACAATGAGCAGTTCTTC. The chain has TRBV9 and TRBJ2-1; D gene ambiguous. The CDR3 runs 14 residues. Germline V lookup: CDR1 SGDLS, CDR2 YYNGEE. Trimming took off 1 base at V and 3 bases at J, with 8 bases between the two ends.